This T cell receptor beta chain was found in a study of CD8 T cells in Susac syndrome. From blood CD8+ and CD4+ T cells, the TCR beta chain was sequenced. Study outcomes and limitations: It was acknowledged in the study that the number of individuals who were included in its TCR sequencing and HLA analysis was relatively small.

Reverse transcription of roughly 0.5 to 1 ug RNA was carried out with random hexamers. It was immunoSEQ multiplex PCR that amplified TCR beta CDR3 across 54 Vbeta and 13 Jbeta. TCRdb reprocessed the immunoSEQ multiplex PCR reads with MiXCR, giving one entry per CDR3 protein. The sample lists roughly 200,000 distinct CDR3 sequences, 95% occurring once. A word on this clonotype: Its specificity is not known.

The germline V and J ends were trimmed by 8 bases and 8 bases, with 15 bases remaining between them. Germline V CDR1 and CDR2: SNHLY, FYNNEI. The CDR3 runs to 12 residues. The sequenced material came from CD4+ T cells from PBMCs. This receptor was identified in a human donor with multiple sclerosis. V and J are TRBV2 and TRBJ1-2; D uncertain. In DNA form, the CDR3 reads TGTGCCAGCCGACGCTGGTCAGCGGGCTACACCTTC. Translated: CASRRWSAGYTF. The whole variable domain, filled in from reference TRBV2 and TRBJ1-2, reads EPEVTQTPSHQVTQMGQEVILRCVPISNHLYFYWYRQILGQKVEFLVSFYNNEISEKSEIFDDQFSVERPDGSNFTLKIRSTKLEDSAMYFCASRRWSAGYTFGSGTRLTVV.